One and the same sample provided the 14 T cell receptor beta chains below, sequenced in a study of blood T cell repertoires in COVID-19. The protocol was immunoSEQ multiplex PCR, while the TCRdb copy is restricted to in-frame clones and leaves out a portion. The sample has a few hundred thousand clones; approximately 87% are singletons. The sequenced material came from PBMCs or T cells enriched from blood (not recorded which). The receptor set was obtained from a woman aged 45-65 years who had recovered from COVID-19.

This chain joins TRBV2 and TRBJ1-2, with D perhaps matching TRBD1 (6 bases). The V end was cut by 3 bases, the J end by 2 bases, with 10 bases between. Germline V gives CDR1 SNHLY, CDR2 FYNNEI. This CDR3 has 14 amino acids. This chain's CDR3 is CASSDARGNYGYTF. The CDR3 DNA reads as TGTGCCAGCAGTGATGCCAGGGGAAACTATGGCTACACCTTC.

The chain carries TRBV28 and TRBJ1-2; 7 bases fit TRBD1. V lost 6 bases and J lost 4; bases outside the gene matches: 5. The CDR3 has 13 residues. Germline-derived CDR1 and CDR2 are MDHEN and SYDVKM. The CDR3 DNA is TGTGCCAGCAGGAACGGGGACAGCTATGGCTACACCTTC. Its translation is CASRNGDSYGYTF.

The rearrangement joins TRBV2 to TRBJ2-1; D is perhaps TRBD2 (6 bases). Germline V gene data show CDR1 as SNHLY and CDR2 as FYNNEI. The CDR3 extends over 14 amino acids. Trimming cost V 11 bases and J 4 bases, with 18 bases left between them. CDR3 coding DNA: TGTGCCGGCCTGAGGAGGGGTACTTACAATGAGCAGTTCTTC. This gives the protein CAGLRRGTYNEQFF.

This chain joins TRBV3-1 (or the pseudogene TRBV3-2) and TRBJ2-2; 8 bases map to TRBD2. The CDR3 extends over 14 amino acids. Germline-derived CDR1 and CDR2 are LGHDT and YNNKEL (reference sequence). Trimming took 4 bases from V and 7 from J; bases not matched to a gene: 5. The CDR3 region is CASSPGGLGGELFF. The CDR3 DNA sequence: TGTGCCAGCAGCCCGGGGGGGCTCGGCGGGGAGCTGTTTTTT.

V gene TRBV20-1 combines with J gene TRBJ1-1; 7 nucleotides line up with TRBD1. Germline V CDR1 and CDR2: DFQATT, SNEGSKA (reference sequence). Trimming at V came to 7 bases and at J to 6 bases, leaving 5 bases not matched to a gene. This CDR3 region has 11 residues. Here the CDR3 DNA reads TGCAGTGTTGCACAGGGGTCTGAAGCTTTCTTT. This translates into CSVAQGSEAFF.

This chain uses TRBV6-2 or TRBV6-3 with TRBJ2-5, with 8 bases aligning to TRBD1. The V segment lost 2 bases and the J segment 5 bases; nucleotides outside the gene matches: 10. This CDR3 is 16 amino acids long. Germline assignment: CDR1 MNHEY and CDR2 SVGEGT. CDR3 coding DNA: TGTGCCAGCAGTTACGGCCGGACAGGGAATATCGAGACCCAGTACTTC. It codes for CASSYGRTGNIETQYF.

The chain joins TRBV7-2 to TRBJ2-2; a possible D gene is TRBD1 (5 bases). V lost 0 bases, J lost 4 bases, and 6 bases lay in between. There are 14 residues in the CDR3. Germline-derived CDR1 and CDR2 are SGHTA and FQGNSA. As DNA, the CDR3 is TGTGCCAGCAGCTTAGCTCAGGGCACCGGGGAGCTGTTTTTT. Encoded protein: CASSLAQGTGELFF.

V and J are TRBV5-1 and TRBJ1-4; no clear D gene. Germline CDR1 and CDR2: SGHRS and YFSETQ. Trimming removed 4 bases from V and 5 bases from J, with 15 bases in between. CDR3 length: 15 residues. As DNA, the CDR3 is TGCGCCAGCAGCCCCGCGGGGTTGGGAAATGAAAAACTGTTTTTT. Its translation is CASSPAGLGNEKLFF.

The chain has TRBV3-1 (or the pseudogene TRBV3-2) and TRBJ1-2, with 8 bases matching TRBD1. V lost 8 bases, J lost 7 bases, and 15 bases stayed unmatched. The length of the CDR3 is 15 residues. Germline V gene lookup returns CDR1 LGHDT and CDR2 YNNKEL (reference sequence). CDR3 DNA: TGTGCCAGCGGGGAGATACCGGGACAGGAGGCTGGCTACACCTTC. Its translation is CASGEIPGQEAGYTF.

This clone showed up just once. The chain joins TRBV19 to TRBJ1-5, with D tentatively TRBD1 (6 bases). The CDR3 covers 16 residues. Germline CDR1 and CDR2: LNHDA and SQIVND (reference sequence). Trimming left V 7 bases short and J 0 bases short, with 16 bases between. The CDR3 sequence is CASNDMGAYSNQPQHF. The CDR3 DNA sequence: TGTGCCAGTAATGACATGGGGGCGTATAGCAATCAGCCCCAGCATTTT.

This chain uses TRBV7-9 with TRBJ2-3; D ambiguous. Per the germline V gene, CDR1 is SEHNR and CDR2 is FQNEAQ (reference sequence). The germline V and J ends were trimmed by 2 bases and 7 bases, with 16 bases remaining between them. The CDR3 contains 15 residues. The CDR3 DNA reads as TGTGCCAGCAGCTTAACGGAGAGCATATTAAATACGCAGTATTTT. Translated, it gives CASSLTESILNTQYF.

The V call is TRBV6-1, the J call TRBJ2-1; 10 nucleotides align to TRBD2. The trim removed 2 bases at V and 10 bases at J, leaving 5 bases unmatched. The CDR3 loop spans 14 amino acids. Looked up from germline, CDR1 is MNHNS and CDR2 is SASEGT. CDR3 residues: CASSERSGGVEQFF. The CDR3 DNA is TGTGCCAGCAGTGAAAGGAGCGGGGGGGTGGAGCAGTTCTTC.

CDR3: CASSVSQETQYF. The CDR3 nucleotides are TGTGCCAGCAGTGTCTCCCAAGAGACCCAGTACTTC. The chain uses TRBV2 and TRBJ2-5; D is ambiguous. With 4 bases removed from V and 1 base from J, the gap between germline ends came to 4 bases. The CDR3 has 12 amino acids. Germline values: CDR1 SNHLY, CDR2 FYNNEI.

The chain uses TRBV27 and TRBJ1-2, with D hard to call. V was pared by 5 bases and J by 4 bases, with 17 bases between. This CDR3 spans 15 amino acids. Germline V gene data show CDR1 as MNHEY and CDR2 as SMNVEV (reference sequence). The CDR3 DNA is TGTGCCAGCAGTCCGCAGCTCCCGGGTGGCTATGGCTACACCTTC. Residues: CASSPQLPGGYGYTF.